The next 4 T cell receptor beta chains were all read from a single sample in a study of beta chain features in type 1 diabetes. Notes on the study in general: TCRB CDR3 length was moderately but significantly reduced in all four CD4+ subsets of Type 1 diabetes patients.

These receptors are not linked to any known antigen. Since all of the isolated RNA was reverse transcribed, expressed TCRB transcripts were what got sequenced. The data were produced by immunoSEQ multiplex PCR, yet TCRdb's version contains in-frame clones alone and is incomplete. The table includes 640,000 or so clones, over 13% detected once. Material for sequencing was naive CD4+ T cells from blood. The receptors were gathered from a man aged 18 to 29 with type 1 diabetes.

This clone has just a few counts. The genes are TRBV5-1 and TRBJ2-1; the D gene is possibly TRBD1 (5 bases). This CDR3 region has 14 residues. CDR1 SGHRS and CDR2 YFSETQ come from the germline V gene. V lost 2 bases, J lost 6 bases, and 12 bases lay in between. The CDR3 reads CASSLPSRVNEQFF. In DNA, the CDR3 is TGCGCCAGCAGCTTACCTTCCAGGGTCAATGAGCAGTTCTTC.

This clone has just a few counts. V usage is TRBV7-6 and J usage is TRBJ2-1; TRBD2 matches at 14 bases. The CDR3 sequence is 15 residues long. Germline CDR1 SGHVS, CDR2 FNYEAQ. The V segment lost 5 bases and the J segment 6 bases; nucleotides outside the gene matches: 3. DNA for the CDR3: TGTGCCAGCAGCCAGGGACTAGCGGGGGTCAATGAGCAGTTCTTC. Translating gives CASSQGLAGVNEQFF.

The chain joins TRBV9 to TRBJ2-3; the match to TRBD2 covers 14 bases. The CDR3 sequence is 19 residues long. The germline V gene has CDR1 SGDLS and CDR2 YYNGEE. J lost 1 base, V lost 0 bases, and 7 bases had no gene match. The CDR3 region is CASSVEGLAGVQRTDTQYF. For the CDR3, the DNA is TGTGCCAGCAGCGTAGAGGGACTAGCGGGGGTACAGCGCACAGATACGCAGTATTTT.

The rearrangement links TRBV18 to TRBJ2-3; 8 bases align to TRBD2. The V gene's germline CDR1 is KGHSH and CDR2 LQKENI. V was pared by 2 bases and J by 0 bases, with 4 bases of the junction left unmatched. The CDR3 is made up of 16 amino acids. The CDR3 here is CASSPIAGSSTDTQYF. For the CDR3, the DNA is TGTGCCAGCTCACCAATAGCGGGATCTAGCACAGATACGCAGTATTTT.